This TCR beta chain stems from a study of blood T cell repertoires in COVID-19. Overall study context: Italy, Spain and the United States were the sources of the convalescent and acute COVID-19 samples. Nucleic acid was either cDNA or gDNA, and it came from T cells, B-cell-depleted T cells, or PBMCs.

V dropped 4 bases and J dropped 2; count of bases not matched to a gene: 8. Germline assignment: CDR1 LNHDA and CDR2 SQIVND (reference sequence). CDR3 size: 17 residues. Authors' data handling: Quantification of nucleated cells was approximated via reference gene primer amplification. Using immunoSEQ multiplex PCR, the repertoire was profiled, and TCRdb retains in-frame clones only, with some absent. V, J and clone size were drawn from that table, and D and trimming were deduced from the DNA. The sample lists 20,000 to 25,000 clones; less than 85% were seen once. The rearrangement links TRBV19 to TRBJ1-5; 10 bases map to TRBD1. The sample consisted of peripheral blood. The sequence came from a man in his 60s with active COVID-19. CDR3: CASSTDRGRGGNQPQHF. Here the CDR3 DNA reads TGTGCCAGTAGTACCGACAGGGGGCGTGGGGGCAATCAGCCCCAGCATTTT.